Below, 5 T cell receptor beta chains from the same sample are listed, as sequenced in a study of CD8+ T cells in alopecia areata. Sampling of alopecia areata patients yielded lesional scalp punch biopsies as well as peripheral blood. Reverse transcribed after extraction, RNA yielded cDNA as the sequencing template. Assay used: immunoSEQ multiplex PCR; TCRdb lists only in-frame clones, some missing. The table includes some 14,000 clones, under 60% detected once. This material consisted of skin, taken at week 0. These receptors all come from a human donor with alopecia areata.

J is TRBJ1-2 and V is TRBV7-2; TRBD1 matches at 7 bases. This CDR3 is built from 14 residues. The germline CDR1 and CDR2 sequences are SGHTA and FQGNSA. V gave up 5 bases and J gave up 5 bases; unmatched junction bases: 8. The CDR3 DNA is TGTGCCAGCAGCCCAAGCGGGACAGCATATGGCTACACCTTC. Protein product: CASSPSGTAYGYTF.

The chain recombines TRBV7-8 with TRBJ1-2, with TRBD1 identical over 7 bases. This CDR3 comprises 15 residues. J was trimmed by 4 bases and V by 6 bases; bases with no gene match: 11. The germline CDR1 and CDR2 sequences are SGHVS and FQNEAQ. Here the CDR3 DNA reads TGTGCCAGCAGTCCTTACCGGGACAGCCTCTATGGCTACACCTTC. This translates into CASSPYRDSLYGYTF.

This clone appeared a few times. This sequence joins TRBV2 and TRBJ2-7; no firm D call. Germline-derived CDR1 and CDR2 are SNHLY and FYNNEI. The V end lost 8 bases, the J end lost 2 bases, and 16 bases lay between the germline ends. The CDR3 is 14 residues long. The CDR3 DNA reads as TGTGCCAGCGCCGCCGTGAATGAACCCTACGAGCAGTACTTC. Translated, it gives CASAAVNEPYEQYF.

The chain employs TRBV7-8 and TRBJ2-4; 9 nucleotides line up with TRBD2. CDR1 and CDR2 from the germline V gene are SGHVS and FQNEAQ. This CDR3 is 14 amino acids long. With 5 bases clipped from V and 8 bases from J, the junction kept 7 bases outside the gene matches. CDR3 bases: TGTGCCAGCAGCCCGAGACTAGCGGCCGACATTCAGTACTTC. It codes for CASSPRLAADIQYF.

The chain uses TRBV19 and TRBJ1-4; the D gene is possibly TRBD1 (5 bases). CDR1 is LNHDA and CDR2 is SQIVND in the germline V gene (reference sequence). Trimming took 5 bases from V and 3 from J, leaving 16 bases between them. This CDR3 is 16 amino acids long. CDR3 bases: TGTGCCAGTAGTCCCCGGTTGACAGCCCCTAATGAAAAACTGTTTTTT. It encodes CASSPRLTAPNEKLFF.